This T cell receptor (beta chain) derives from a study of T cell responses to AZD1222 COVID-19 vaccine. Libraries were prepared by immunoSEQ multiplex PCR; TCRdb keeps only in-frame clonotypes and omits some of them. Here the sample spans approximately 150,000 clones, about 93% being singletons. Trimming pared 0 bases from V and 10 bases from J, leaving 12 bases between. CDR3 size: 14 residues. Per the germline V gene, CDR1 is LGHDT and CDR2 is YNNKEL (reference sequence). Sequencing was performed on peripheral blood, taken on day 0 of AZD1222 vaccination. This chain joins TRBV3-1 (or the pseudogene TRBV3-2) and TRBJ1-4; TRBD1 might be the D (5 bases). This clonotype was obtained from an adult in good health. In DNA, the CDR3 is TGTGCCAGCAGCCAAGACCCCAGGGCCGGAAAACTGTTTTTT. Its translation is CASSQDPRAGKLFF.